These T cell receptor beta chains were read from a single sample in a study of blood T cell repertoires in COVID-19. Assay used: immunoSEQ multiplex PCR; TCRdb lists only in-frame clones, some missing. The data show 130,000 to 150,000 clones, approximately 87% seen once. Source material: PBMCs or T cells enriched from blood (not recorded which). The receptors come from a woman in her thirties with acute COVID-19. Both conserved end residues are part of each CDR3. The D gene is left open where the match is weak. The listing skips clone size in some rows; elsewhere it reads once, few, many or a size class.

clone_size	v_call	d_call	j_call	cdr3_nt	cdr3_aa
-	TRBV5-5	TRBD1	TRBJ2-7	TGTGCCAGCAGCTCGGACAGGGGGCGCGGCTACGAGCAGTACTTC	CASSSDRGRGYEQYF
-	TRBV4-1	TRBD1	TRBJ2-7	TGCGCCAGCAGCTCAGCGTGGACAGGGGAAGCCTACGAGCAGTACTTC	CASSSAWTGEAYEQYF
-	TRBV21-1	-	TRBJ1-1	TGTGCCAGCAGCAGAGCCCGGGACAGGGGAGATACTGAAGCTTTCTTT	CASSRARDRGDTEAFF
-	TRBV19	TRBD2	TRBJ2-3	TGTGCCAGTAGTAAACTAGCGGGAGGGAGCACAGATACGCAGTATTTT	CASSKLAGGSTDTQYF
-	TRBV12-3/TRBV12-4	-	TRBJ2-7	TGTGCCAGCAGCCCAGCCTACGAGCAGTACTTC	CASSPAYEQYF
-	TRBV11-2	-	TRBJ1-2	TGTGCCAGCAGCTTGACAGAAGCTAACTATGGCTACACCTTC	CASSLTEANYGYTF
-	TRBV5-1	-	TRBJ2-5	TGCGCCAGCAGCTTGGTTCCCCTAGGGGGAGAGACCCAGTACTTC	CASSLVPLGGETQYF
-	TRBV28	TRBD1	TRBJ1-4	TGTGCCAGCAGGACAGGGAATGAAAAACTGTTTTTT	CASRTGNEKLFF
-	TRBV19	-	TRBJ2-1	TGTGCCAGTAGTATTTCAGGGGTCGTCTACAATGAGCAGTTCTTC	CASSISGVVYNEQFF
-	TRBV6-5	TRBD1	TRBJ2-7	TGTGCCAGCAGTTACGCACCCGGGACAGGGTCCTACGAGCAGTACTTC	CASSYAPGTGSYEQYF
-	TRBV6-2/TRBV6-3	TRBD2	TRBJ2-7	TGTGCCAGCAGTTACTCTAGCGGGAGCCCCTACGAGCAGTACTTC	CASSYSSGSPYEQYF
-	TRBV10-2	TRBD2	TRBJ2-3	TGCGCCAGCAGTGGAGTAGCGGGAGATACGCAGTATTTT	CASSGVAGDTQYF
-	TRBV18	-	TRBJ2-1	TGTGCCAGCTCACCGCTAGCGAGCTCCTACAATGAGCAGTTCTTC	CASSPLASSYNEQFF
few	TRBV5-5	-	TRBJ1-5	TGTGCCAGCAGCTTTCTGACAGAGTATCAGCCCCAGCATTTT	CASSFLTEYQPQHF
-	TRBV2	-	TRBJ2-3	TGTGCCAGCAGTGCCGAGCGTGGGGGGACAGATACGCAGTATTTT	CASSAERGGTDTQYF
-	TRBV2	-	TRBJ1-5	TGTGCCAGCAGCGGGAGGCTCAATCAGCCCCAGCATTTT	CASSGRLNQPQHF
-	TRBV18	TRBD1	TRBJ2-2	TGTGCCAGCTCACCTGGGACAGGGGGCAGGAGCACCGGGGAGCTGTTTTTT	CASSPGTGGRSTGELFF
-	TRBV6-2/TRBV6-3	-	TRBJ2-2	TGTGCCAGCAGCTTCTACGCCGGGGAGCTGTTTTTT	CASSFYAGELFF
once	TRBV14	TRBD2	TRBJ2-1	TGTGCCAGCAGCCAACGACTAGCGTTGAGCTCCTACAATGAGCAGTTCTTC	CASSQRLALSSYNEQFF
-	TRBV5-5	-	TRBJ2-7	TGTGCCAGCAGCTTGTTCGGGGACGAGCAGTACTTC	CASSLFGDEQYF
once	TRBV19	TRBD1	TRBJ1-1	TGTGCCAGTAGAGGGGGACAGCGAGCTTTCTTT	CASRGGQRAFF
once	TRBV5-1	-	TRBJ1-1	TGCGCCAGCATTGCTTTACCGCAGGCGAACACTGAAGCTTTCTTT	CASIALPQANTEAFF
-	TRBV7-8	TRBD1	TRBJ2-1	TGTGCCAGCAGCTTAGCGGGACAGGGGGCACAAGAGCAGTTCTTC	CASSLAGQGAQEQFF
-	TRBV6-2/TRBV6-3	-	TRBJ1-2	-	CASSFGQGTSSAF
once	TRBV6-2/TRBV6-3	-	TRBJ2-7	TGTGCCAGCAGTTACGGACCTAGCGTCTACGAGCAGTACTTC	CASSYGPSVYEQYF
-	TRBV5-5	-	TRBJ1-5	TGTGCCAGCAGCCGGGACGGGAGGGGCCAGCCCCAGCATTTT	CASSRDGRGQPQHF
-	TRBV28	-	TRBJ1-2	TGTGCCAGCACCCGGGACGGGGGCTATGGCTACACCTTC	CASTRDGGYGYTF
-	TRBV19	-	TRBJ1-1	TGTGCCAGTAGGGGAGGGGGTTTAACTGAAGCTTTCTTT	CASRGGGLTEAFF
-	TRBV7-9	TRBD1	TRBJ1-2	TGTGCCAGCAGCCCACCTGGGACAGGAGAGTTAAACTATGGCTACACCTTC	CASSPPGTGELNYGYTF
-	TRBV18	TRBD2	TRBJ2-3	TGTGCCAGCTCACCAATGGCTAGCGGGATCACAGATACGCAGTATTTT	CASSPMASGITDTQYF
-	TRBV7-2	-	TRBJ1-6	TGTGCCAGCGAGAAGACAGGACCTAATAATTCACCCCTCCACTTT	CASEKTGPNNSPLHF
-	TRBV28	-	TRBJ1-1	TGTGCCAGCAGTTTCCAGGTGGGCAGAGTCTCGGACACTGAAGCTTTCTTT	CASSFQVGRVSDTEAFF
once	TRBV11-2	TRBD2	TRBJ2-1	TGTGCCAGCAGCACAACTTCCGGGACTAACTACAATGAGCAGTTCTTC	CASSTTSGTNYNEQFF
-	TRBV19	-	TRBJ2-3	TGTGCCAGCGACCCAGGGGTAACAGATACGCAGTATTTT	CASDPGVTDTQYF
-	TRBV6-2/TRBV6-3	-	TRBJ2-7	TGTGCCAGCAGCGGGACCTTGGGGGGTGGGTACGAGCAGTACTTC	CASSGTLGGGYEQYF
-	TRBV4-2	-	TRBJ1-2	TGTGCCAGCAGCCAAGGGAGGGAACCTAACTATGGCTACACCTTC	CASSQGREPNYGYTF
-	TRBV3-1/TRBV3-2	TRBD2	TRBJ2-1	TGTGCCAGCAGCCCAACTAGCGGGGGATACAATGAGCAGTTCTTC	CASSPTSGGYNEQFF
-	TRBV18	TRBD1	TRBJ1-1	TGTGCCAGCTCACCAGACTTCATCGGACAGGGAGAAGCTTTCTTT	CASSPDFIGQGEAFF
once	TRBV27	-	TRBJ2-5	TGTGCCAGCAGTTTGCGGGGTGTGGGGCTTGGCCAAGAGACCCAGTACTTC	CASSLRGVGLGQETQYF
few	TRBV3-1/TRBV3-2	TRBD1	TRBJ2-7	TGTGCCAGCAGCCTACCGGGACAGGTCGTCGAGCAGTACTTC	CASSLPGQVVEQYF